Each of the 22 T cell receptor beta chains below was sequenced from the same sample in a study of cytomegalovirus exposure and HLA in healthy donors. The PCR used 60 Vbeta and 13 Jbeta primers. The assay was immunoSEQ multiplex PCR, and TCRdb's table has in-frame clones only and misses some. The profile covers fewer than 250,000 clones, with 76% appearing a single time and about 0.63% taken by the ten largest. The sequenced sample consisted of PBMCs. The source of these receptors is a man between 18 and 35 years old in good health and CMV-seronegative.

This rearrangement joins TRBV2 to TRBJ1-1; weak D call: TRBD1 (5 bases). CDR1 and CDR2 (germline): SNHLY, FYNNEI. This CDR3 comprises 13 residues. The V end lost 6 bases, the J end lost 5 bases, and 13 bases lay between the germline ends. CDR3 in amino acids: CASRLGRETEAFF. CDR3 DNA sequence: TGTGCCAGCAGACTGGGACGGGAGACTGAAGCTTTCTTT.

This clone was seen a handful of times. This rearrangement joins TRBV5-1 to TRBJ2-1; D might be TRBD2 (7 bases). The CDR3 loop spans 16 amino acids. With 2 bases removed from V and 8 bases from J, the gap between germline ends came to 20 bases. Germline V CDR1 and CDR2: SGHRS, YFSETQ. This chain's CDR3 is CASSFPWWEGVDEQFF. The CDR3, as DNA: TGCGCCAGCAGCTTCCCATGGTGGGAGGGGGTCGATGAGCAGTTCTTC.

The chain couples TRBV29-1 to TRBJ2-7, with TRBD2 identical over 7 bases. Trimming cost V 4 bases and J 0 bases; bases outside gene matches: 9. Germline V gene data show CDR1 as SQVTM and CDR2 as ANQGSEA. This CDR3 region has 15 residues. DNA of the CDR3: TGCAGCGTTGCTTTTCCGCGGGGGTCCTCCTACGAGCAGTACTTC. It encodes CSVAFPRGSSYEQYF.

The CDR3 nucleotides are TGTGCCAGTAGTCCCTACAGGGGGCGAGGGGGGGAAGCTTTCTTT. This sequence encodes CASSPYRGRGGEAFF. The chain links TRBV19 to TRBJ1-1, with 9 bases aligning to TRBD1. Unmatched junction bases numbered 12, after V lost 5 bases and J lost 8 bases. This CDR3 spans 15 amino acids. Germline CDR1 LNHDA, CDR2 SQIVND (reference sequence).

The gene calls are TRBV4-1 and TRBJ1-6; the match to TRBD1 covers 8 bases. Trimming removed 0 bases from V and 7 bases from J; junction bases left unmatched: 8. The CDR3 has 17 amino acids. Per the germline V gene, CDR1 is MGHRA and CDR2 is YSYEKL. CDR3 sequence reads: CASSQEGQGAINSPLHF. The CDR3, as DNA: TGCGCCAGCAGCCAAGAGGGGCAGGGGGCGATAAATTCACCCCTCCACTTT.

The chain recombines TRBV6-5 with TRBJ2-5, with 9 bases identical to TRBD2. With 5 bases clipped from V and 4 bases from J, the junction kept 8 bases outside the gene matches. CDR1 is MNHEY and CDR2 is SVGAGI in the germline V gene. This CDR3 is built from 15 residues. The CDR3: CASSASGARRETQYF. The DNA for the CDR3 is TGTGCCAGCAGTGCTAGCGGGGCCAGGCGAGAGACCCAGTACTTC.

This clone was observed a few times. One end of the junction is discordant with germline, which a read error may explain. V usage is TRBV7-7 and J usage is TRBJ1-6, with D possibly TRBD1 on 6 matching bases. The germline V gene has CDR1 SSHAT and CDR2 FNYEAQ (reference sequence). The CDR3 sequence is 13 residues long. The CDR3 region is CASSRQDGSPLHF. CDR3 sequence (DNA): TGTGCTAGCAGCCGACAGGACGGCTCACCCCTCCACTTT.

J is TRBJ1-5 and V is TRBV6-6; weak D call: TRBD1 (5 bases). This CDR3 region has 13 residues. CDR1 MNHNY and CDR2 SVGAGI come from the germline V gene (reference sequence). Trimming stripped 8 bases from V and 4 bases from J, with 12 bases between. The CDR3 DNA sequence: TGTGCCAGCCGGCAGGGCCTAAATCAGCCCCAGCATTTT. Its translation: CASRQGLNQPQHF.

The chain links TRBV28 to TRBJ2-7; D might be TRBD1 (5 bases). The CDR3 covers 13 residues. Trimming removed 7 bases at V and 0 bases at J, with 10 bases between. Germline values: CDR1 MDHEN, CDR2 SYDVKM. The CDR3 spells CASKKTDSYEQYF. The CDR3 DNA is TGTGCCAGCAAAAAGACAGACTCCTACGAGCAGTACTTC. The entire variable domain, with the rest obtained from reference TRBV28 and TRBJ2-7, is as follows: DVKVTQSSRYLVKRTGEKVFLECVQDMDHENMFWYRQDPGLGLRLIYFSYDVKMKEKGDIPEGYSVSREKKERFSLILESASTNQTSMYLCASKKTDSYEQYFGPGTRLTVT.

The chain joins TRBV30 to TRBJ1-1; no clear D. This CDR3 has 11 residues. Germline V lookup: CDR1 GTSNPN, CDR2 SVGIG (reference sequence). V gave up 3 bases and J gave up 5 bases, with 7 bases separating them. The CDR3 nucleotides are TGTGCCTGGAGCCATCGGACTGAAGCTTTCTTT. It is translated as CAWSHRTEAFF.

The chain combines TRBV29-1 with TRBJ1-5; tentatively, D is TRBD1 (6 bases). This CDR3 region has 12 residues. The germline gives CDR1 SQVTM, CDR2 ANQGSEA. Trimming stripped 4 bases from V and 5 bases from J, with 9 bases between. The CDR3 here is CSVGGRDQPQHF. In nucleotides, the CDR3 is TGCAGCGTTGGGGGGCGAGATCAGCCCCAGCATTTT.

The V and J genes are TRBV2 and TRBJ2-7, with 12 bases identical to TRBD2. Germline CDR1 SNHLY, CDR2 FYNNEI. The CDR3 is made up of 15 amino acids. The junction had 9 bases not matched to a gene; V was cut back by 3 bases and J by 9 bases. The CDR3 sequence is CASSDIGLAGFGQYF. Written as DNA, the CDR3 is TGTGCCAGCAGTGATATAGGACTAGCGGGGTTCGGGCAGTACTTC.

This sequence joins TRBV7-2 and TRBJ1-2; D not certain. V shed 5 bases and J shed 7 bases, with 14 bases lying between them. Per the germline V gene, CDR1 is SGHTA and CDR2 is FQGNSA. The CDR3 is made up of 13 amino acids. CDR3 protein: CASSQYRGFGYTF. CDR3 DNA sequence: TGTGCCAGCAGCCAATATCGGGGTTTTGGCTACACCTTC.

V and J are TRBV5-4 and TRBJ1-5, with 8 bases lining up with TRBD1. With 5 bases clipped from V and 6 bases from J, the junction kept 4 bases outside the gene matches. The CDR3 runs to 13 residues. From germline, CDR1 is SGHNT and CDR2 YYREEE (reference sequence). CDR3 residues: CASSSDRGQPQHF. CDR3 coding DNA: TGTGCCAGCAGTTCAGACAGGGGTCAGCCCCAGCATTTT. Looking up the rest from reference TRBV5-4 and TRBJ1-5 gives the full variable domain: ETGVTQSPTHLIKTRGQQVTLRCSSQSGHNTVSWYQQALGQGPQFIFQYYREEENGRGNFPPRFSGLQFPNYSSELNVNALELDDSALYLCASSSDRGQPQHFGDGTRLSIL.

The DNA of the CDR3 is TGTGCCAGCAGTGCGTCCAGGGGGCAATTAGGCTACACCTTC. Its protein product is CASSASRGQLGYTF. The V and J genes are TRBV6-1 and TRBJ1-2, with 8 bases identical to TRBD1. After removal of 4 bases from V and 8 bases from J, the junction contained 9 bases not matched to a gene. Germline assignment: CDR1 MNHNS and CDR2 SASEGT. This CDR3 comprises 14 residues.

The chain recombines TRBV15 with TRBJ1-5; D not certain. Germline loops: CDR1 LNHNV, CDR2 YYDKDF (reference sequence). Trimming removed 0 bases at V and 5 bases at J, with 5 bases between. CDR3 length equals 13 residues. CDR3 in amino acids: CATSRDTDQPQHF. CDR3 DNA: TGTGCCACCAGCAGAGACACTGATCAGCCCCAGCATTTT.

CDR3 sequence (DNA): TGTGCCAGTACCGAATGGGCAGCTGGAAACACCATATATTTT. Translation: CASTEWAAGNTIYF. V is TRBV19 and J is TRBJ1-3; D ambiguous. The CDR3 is 14 amino acids. V shed 7 bases and J shed 2 bases, with 12 bases lying between them. Germline-derived CDR1 and CDR2 are LNHDA and SQIVND (reference sequence).

The V and J genes are TRBV30 and TRBJ1-4; D possibly corresponds to TRBD1 (6 bases). The CDR3 length is 15 residues. Germline-derived CDR1 and CDR2 are GTSNPN and SVGIG (reference sequence). The V end was cut by 0 bases, the J end by 6 bases, with 14 bases between. The CDR3, as DNA: TGTGCCTGGAGTGTACGGGGGGCCCTGGATGAAAAACTGTTTTTT. Translation gives CAWSVRGALDEKLFF.

This chain connects TRBV6-5 to TRBJ1-3; D unclear. CDR1 is MNHEY and CDR2 is SVGAGI in the germline V gene. Trimming shortened V by 4 bases and J by 9 bases, and 19 bases separated the two germline ends. This CDR3 spans 15 amino acids. The CDR3 sequence is CASSSNPGAGVTIYF. CDR3 sequence (DNA): TGTGCCAGCAGTTCCAATCCCGGAGCGGGAGTCACCATATATTTT.

The V call is TRBV4-1, the J call TRBJ2-3, with TRBD2 matching over 7 bases. The CDR3 is made up of 15 amino acids. CDR1 is MGHRA, CDR2 YSYEKL, per germline. Trimming cost V 4 bases and J 6 bases; bases outside gene matches: 10. CDR3 nucleotide sequence: TGCGCCAGCAGCCCAAAAGGCGGAGCGGGGGATACGCAGTATTTT. As protein: CASSPKGGAGDTQYF.

This clone was found once. The rearrangement joins TRBV5-3 to TRBJ2-7; TRBD2 might be the D (5 bases). TRBV5-3 is placed among ORFs of uncertain function. With 0 bases removed from V and 7 bases from J, the gap between germline ends came to 11 bases. The CDR3 loop spans 13 amino acids. Here the CDR3 reads CARSLGRGGEQYF. DNA of the CDR3: TGTGCCAGAAGCTTGGGCAGAGGAGGAGAGCAGTACTTC.

This clone has a handful of counts. The CDR3 sequence is CASSSRIAGGSYEQYF. CDR3 DNA sequence: TGTGCCAGCAGTTCACGGATAGCGGGAGGGTCCTACGAGCAGTACTTC. V and J are TRBV6-5 and TRBJ2-7, with TRBD2 matching 11 bases. Germline CDR1 reads MNHEY; CDR2 reads SVGAGI. The CDR3 totals 16 residues. V lost 4 bases, J lost 1 base, and 6 bases stayed unmatched.